This T cell receptor (beta chain) appears in the sequencing data of a study of CD8+ T cells in alopecia areata. Findings and caveats of the study: Possibly as an HLA-related effect, TCR sharing across patients appeared less clear than in mice. For patients receiving tofacitinib, scalp clonality and expanded CD8+ clones among the top 100 significantly decreased. Compared with normal scalp, lesional scalp had higher clonality and more expanded CD8+ clones.

The treatment is: oral pan-JAK inhibitor, 5-10 mg twice daily. RNA extraction and reverse transcription yielded cDNA as sequencing template. TCRdb keeps only in-frame clones here, not all; method: immunoSEQ multiplex PCR. The sample has roughly 73,000 clones; 29% are singletons. This clone came up a few times. No antigen is known for it. The TCR sequence derives from a human donor with alopecia areata. Sequencing used CD8+ T cells sorted from blood, obtained at week 4, from a patient treated with tofacitinib.

The CDR3 coding sequence is TGCAGCGCCCTCCTCCCCGGGGGGAACACTGAAGCTTTCTTT. This gives the protein CSALLPGGNTEAFF. V and J are TRBV29-1 and TRBJ1-1; TRBD1 is a possible D gene (5 bases). Trimming took off 7 bases at V and 1 base at J, with 16 bases between the two ends. The CDR3 has 14 residues. Germline lookup yields CDR1 SQVTM and CDR2 ANQGSEA.